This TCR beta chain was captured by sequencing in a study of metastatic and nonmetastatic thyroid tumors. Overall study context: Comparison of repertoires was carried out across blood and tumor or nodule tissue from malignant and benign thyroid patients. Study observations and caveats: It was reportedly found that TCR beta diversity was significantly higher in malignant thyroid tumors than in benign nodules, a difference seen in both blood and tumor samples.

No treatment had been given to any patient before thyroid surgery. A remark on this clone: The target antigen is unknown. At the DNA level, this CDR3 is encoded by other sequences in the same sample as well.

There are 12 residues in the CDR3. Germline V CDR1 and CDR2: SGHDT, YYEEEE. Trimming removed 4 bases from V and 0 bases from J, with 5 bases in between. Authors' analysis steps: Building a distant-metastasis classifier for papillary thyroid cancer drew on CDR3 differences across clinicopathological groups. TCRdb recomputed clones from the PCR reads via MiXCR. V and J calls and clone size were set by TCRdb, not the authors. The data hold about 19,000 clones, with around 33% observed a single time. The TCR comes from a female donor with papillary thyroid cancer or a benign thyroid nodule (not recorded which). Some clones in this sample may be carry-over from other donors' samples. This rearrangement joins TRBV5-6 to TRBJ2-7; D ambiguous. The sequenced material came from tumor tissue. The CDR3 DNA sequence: TGTGCCAGCAGCCTCAGCTCCTACGAGCAGTACTTC. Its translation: CASSLSSYEQYF.